These 23 T cell receptor beta chains were sequenced from one sample in a study of blood T cell repertoires in COVID-19. Assay used: immunoSEQ multiplex PCR; TCRdb lists only in-frame clones, some missing. The data show 260,000 or so clones, 75% to 85% seen once. Sequencing was performed on peripheral blood. The receptors stem from an elderly woman with COVID-19, enrolled during active disease.

The V call is TRBV24-1, the J call TRBJ1-2; D gene ambiguous. The CDR3 is 14 residues long. V was pared by 1 base and J by 4 bases, with 9 bases between. The germline V gene has CDR1 KGHDR and CDR2 SFDVKD. CDR3 region: CATSDFRGIYGYTF. The CDR3 nucleotides read TGTGCCACCAGTGATTTTCGGGGAATCTATGGCTACACCTTC.

The chain combines TRBV11-3 with TRBJ2-4; D not resolved. Germline lookup yields CDR1 SGHNT and CDR2 YENEEA. V lost 0 bases and J 0 bases, leaving 6 bases between the germline ends. The CDR3 sequence is 15 residues long. The CDR3 DNA reads TGTGCCAGCAGCTTAGATGGTAGAGCCAAAAACATTCAGTACTTC. Protein product: CASSLDGRAKNIQYF.

The chain carries TRBV27 and TRBJ1-1, with D possibly being TRBD1 (6 bases). V was pared by 3 bases and J by 0 bases, with 11 bases between. Germline V gene data show CDR1 as MNHEY and CDR2 as SMNVEV (reference sequence). CDR3 length equals 15 residues. CDR3 coding DNA: TGTGCCAGCAGTTTGGACAGATTAATGAACACTGAAGCTTTCTTT. Residues: CASSLDRLMNTEAFF.

CDR3 sequence: CASSEGPGVSYGYTF. For the CDR3, the DNA is TGTGCCAGCAGTGAAGGTCCCGGGGTCTCCTATGGCTACACCTTC. The rearrangement joins TRBV6-1 to TRBJ1-2; no definite D call. The germline CDR1 and CDR2 sequences are MNHNS and SASEGT. The CDR3 is 15 residues long. V was cut by 1 base and J by 4 bases, with 13 bases left in between.

This chain uses TRBV3-1 (or the pseudogene TRBV3-2) with TRBJ1-6, with D hard to call. V lost 0 bases and J 10 bases, leaving 7 bases between the germline ends. The germline V gene has CDR1 LGHDT and CDR2 YNNKEL (reference sequence). The CDR3 totals 13 residues. The CDR3 spells CASSQETRSPLHF. Here the CDR3 DNA reads TGTGCCAGCAGCCAAGAGACGAGGTCACCCCTCCACTTT.

The chain couples TRBV29-1 to TRBJ2-7; 7 bases are a match to TRBD1. The CDR3 spans 12 residues. Germline loops: CDR1 SQVTM, CDR2 ANQGSEA. After removal of 3 bases from V and 9 bases from J, the junction contained 8 bases not matched to a gene. The chain's CDR3 is CSVDRDSSGQYF. As DNA, the CDR3 is TGCAGCGTTGATCGGGACAGCTCCGGGCAGTACTTC.

The chain has TRBV7-6 and TRBJ2-7; D perhaps matches TRBD1 (5 bases). Trimming removed 2 bases at V and 4 bases at J, with 15 bases between. From germline, CDR1 is SGHVS and CDR2 FNYEAQ. This CDR3 spans 15 amino acids. CDR3 sequence: CASSLNAGQTYEQYF. In DNA, the CDR3 is TGTGCCAGCAGCTTAAACGCAGGGCAGACTTACGAGCAGTACTTC.

This clone was seen more than once but under ten times. This chain joins TRBV3-1 (or the pseudogene TRBV3-2) and TRBJ2-1; 7 nucleotides match TRBD2. Germline V gene data show CDR1 as LGHDT and CDR2 as YNNKEL (reference sequence). This CDR3 has 13 amino acids. The V gene end was trimmed by 5 bases and the J gene end by 10 bases; junction bases not matched to a gene: 8. The CDR3 bases are TGTGCCAGCAGCTCCCCTTCAGCGGGAGAGCAGTTCTTC. Protein: CASSSPSAGEQFF.

The chain combines TRBV7-9 with TRBJ1-1; 7 nucleotides agree with TRBD1. Germline values: CDR1 SEHNR, CDR2 FQNEAQ (reference sequence). The CDR3 is 14 amino acids. V gave up 1 base and J gave up 1 base; unmatched junction bases: 0. CDR3 sequence (DNA): TGTGCCAGCAGCTTAGGGGACAGGAACACTGAAGCTTTCTTT. Its translation is CASSLGDRNTEAFF.

The chain has TRBV4-3 and TRBJ1-5; maybe TRBD1 (5 bases). V was cut by 3 bases and J by 5 bases, with 11 bases left in between. CDR1 is LGHNA, CDR2 YSLEER, per germline. This CDR3 comprises 14 residues. CDR3 nucleotide sequence: TGCGCCAGCAGCCACCGGACACGGGATCAGCCCCAGCATTTT. Its translation is CASSHRTRDQPQHF.

The chain joins TRBV7-2 to TRBJ2-1, with 8 bases lining up with TRBD2. Germline V lookup: CDR1 SGHTA, CDR2 FQGNSA. After removal of 3 bases from V and 10 bases from J, the junction contained 20 bases not matched to a gene. This CDR3 is built from 18 residues. The CDR3 DNA reads as TGTGCCAGCAGCTTCGGTCCGCCAGGGGCCAGCGGGGGTAACGAGCAGTTCTTC. It yields the protein CASSFGPPGASGGNEQFF.

V usage is TRBV9 and J usage is TRBJ2-5; D call uncertain. The germline V and J ends were trimmed by 7 bases and 2 bases, with 15 bases remaining between them. The CDR3 runs to 14 residues. Germline CDR1 SGDLS, CDR2 YYNGEE. The CDR3 DNA is TGTGCCAGCTCAACCCACGTCCAGCAAGAGACCCAGTACTTC. It encodes CASSTHVQQETQYF.

This rearrangement joins TRBV19 to TRBJ2-3, with D tentatively TRBD1 (6 bases). V was trimmed by 5 bases and J by 5 bases, leaving 17 bases between them. This CDR3 has 15 residues. In germline, CDR1 is LNHDA, CDR2 SQIVND (reference sequence). The CDR3 loop is CASSSPGTLRDTQYF. The CDR3 region has the DNA TGTGCCAGTAGTTCCCCCGGGACATTAAGAGATACGCAGTATTTT. The full variable domain, its missing parts supplied by reference TRBV19 and TRBJ2-3, is DGGITQSPKYLFRKEGQNVTLSCEQNLNHDAMYWYRQDPGQGLRLIYYSQIVNDFQKGDIAEGYSVSREKKESFPLTVTSAQKNPTAFYLCASSSPGTLRDTQYFGPGTRLTVL.

This clone was observed once. V gene TRBV30 combines with J gene TRBJ2-1, with 8 bases matching TRBD2. The V segment lost 4 bases and the J segment 3 bases; nucleotides outside the gene matches: 2. CDR1 is GTSNPN and CDR2 is SVGIG in the germline V gene (reference sequence). The CDR3 sequence is 13 residues long. In DNA, the CDR3 is TGTGCCTGGACTAGCGGGCACTACAATGAGCAGTTCTTC. Protein sequence: CAWTSGHYNEQFF.

This chain links TRBV28 with TRBJ1-5, with unresolved D. Trimming cost V 9 bases and J 5 bases, with 11 bases left between them. Looked up from germline, CDR1 is MDHEN and CDR2 is SYDVKM. The CDR3 contains 12 residues. Here the CDR3 reads CASMWGDQPQHF. The DNA for the CDR3 is TGTGCCAGTATGTGGGGAGATCAGCCCCAGCATTTT. The whole variable domain, remainder taken from reference TRBV28 and TRBJ1-5, is DVKVTQSSRYLVKRTGEKVFLECVQDMDHENMFWYRQDPGLGLRLIYFSYDVKMKEKGDIPEGYSVSREKKERFSLILESASTNQTSMYLCASMWGDQPQHFGDGTRLSIL.

The V gene is TRBV15, the J gene TRBJ1-5; a weak D match, TRBD1 (6 bases). V gave up 3 bases and J gave up 6 bases, with 15 bases separating them. Germline V gene sequence: CDR1 LNHNV, CDR2 YYDKDF (reference sequence). This CDR3 contains 15 residues. The CDR3 DNA reads TGTGCCACCAGCAGGGAGACAGGTCTGGTTCAGCCCCAGCATTTT. Its protein product is CATSRETGLVQPQHF. The complete variable domain, with remaining parts taken from reference TRBV15 and TRBJ1-5, reads DAMVIQNPRYQVTQFGKPVTLSCSQTLNHNVMYWYQQKSSQAPKLLFHYYDKDFNNEADTPDNFQSRRPNTSFCFLDIRSPGLGDTAMYLCATSRETGLVQPQHFGDGTRLSIL.

The rearrangement links TRBV2 to TRBJ2-7; 11 positions agree with TRBD2. With V trimmed by 4 bases and J by 7 bases, 0 bases remained unmatched. The germline CDR1 and CDR2 sequences are SNHLY and FYNNEI. The CDR3 sequence is 12 residues long. The CDR3 spells CASSGLAGEQYF. The CDR3 region has the DNA TGTGCCAGCAGTGGACTAGCGGGGGAGCAGTACTTC.

V is TRBV9 and J is TRBJ2-7, with a possible D match to TRBD2 (6 bases). V lost 5 bases to trimming and J lost 4 bases, with 16 bases between them. From germline, CDR1 is SGDLS and CDR2 YYNGEE. The CDR3 has 14 residues. The CDR3 DNA is TGTGCCAGCAGTCTCACGGGGGAGTGGTACGAGCAGTACTTC. It specifies CASSLTGEWYEQYF.

This clone came up once. This chain joins TRBV7-9 and TRBJ1-1, with TRBD1 matching over 9 bases. V lost 10 bases and J lost 5; bases outside the gene matches: 5. Germline lookup yields CDR1 SEHNR and CDR2 FQNEAQ (reference sequence). The CDR3 consists of 12 residues. DNA of the CDR3: TGTGCCATCCTGGGACAGGGTACTGAAGCTTTCTTT. Its translation is CAILGQGTEAFF.

The chain carries TRBV5-4 and TRBJ1-2; D not resolved. Deletions cut 2 bases from V and 0 bases from J, with 8 bases between. In germline, CDR1 is SGHNT, CDR2 YYREEE (reference sequence). This CDR3 contains 14 residues. The CDR3 sequence: CASSFRESNYGYTF. In DNA form, the CDR3 reads TGTGCCAGCAGCTTCCGGGAATCTAACTATGGCTACACCTTC.

The V and J genes are TRBV2 and TRBJ1-1; 7 nucleotides line up with TRBD1. The trim removed 6 bases at V and 12 bases at J, leaving 13 bases unmatched. Germline V CDR1 and CDR2: SNHLY, FYNNEI. The CDR3 loop spans 13 amino acids. Here the CDR3 reads CASSGDSPIFTFF. CDR3 DNA: TGTGCCAGCAGCGGGGACAGTCCCATTTTTACTTTCTTT.

With respect to this clone: The germline gene is not matched at one end of the junction; a read error may be the cause. This chain connects TRBV10-1 to TRBJ1-2, with D unclear. The germline V gene encodes CDR1 WNHNN and CDR2 SYGVQD (reference sequence). The CDR3 is made up of 9 amino acids. CDR3 loop: CALRRCPSF. The DNA of the CDR3 is TGCGCCCTCCGTCGTTGCCCCAGCTTC.

This clone was seen a few times. V and J are TRBV6-5 and TRBJ1-2; possible D gene TRBD1, 5 bases. Trimming took off 6 bases at V and 4 bases at J, with 12 bases between the two ends. Germline V lookup: CDR1 MNHEY, CDR2 SVGAGI. CDR3 length: 13 amino acids. CDR3 sequence: CASRDTRAYGYTF. DNA of the CDR3: TGTGCCAGCAGGGACACCCGGGCCTATGGCTACACCTTC.